This passage covers 3 T cell receptor beta chains from one sample sequenced in a study of CXCR3-negative and CXCR3-positive naive CD8 T cells. Broader study findings: Naive cells positive for CXCR3 carried more hydrophobic TRB CDR3s than CXCR3-negative ones.

5' RACE that incorporated UMI labels was used to prepare the TRB cDNA libraries. TCRdb reprocessed the 5' RACE reads, keeping one entry per CDR3 protein, no DNA. This table holds more than 6,000 distinct CDR3 sequences. No cognate antigen is known for these TCRs. Material: naive CXCR3+ CD8+ T cells from blood. The subset here: CD45RO-CCR7+CD27+CD95- naive CD8+ T cells expressing CXCR3 (TNR3+). Receptors originate from a human donor in good health. Some clones in this sample may be carry-over from other donors' samples.

In terms of frequency, this clonotype is medium-sized (0.01 to 0.1%). The chain has TRBV5-1 and TRBJ1-1. This CDR3 has 14 amino acids. CDR1 and CDR2 (germline): SGHRS, YFSETQ. The CDR3 loop is CASNGGTMNTEAFF.

J is TRBJ1-2 and V is TRBV14; TCRdb returns TRBD1, unconfirmable since there is no DNA. Germline V gene sequence: CDR1 SGHDN, CDR2 FVKESK. This CDR3 is 15 amino acids long. CDR3 protein: CASSQDGVPGYGYTF.

This clonotype counts as medium-sized by frequency. The rearrangement uses TRBV29-1 and TRBJ2-2; there is no DNA to check the TCRdb D call of TRBD1. The CDR3 spans 15 residues. The germline V gene has CDR1 SQVTM and CDR2 ANQGSEA. The CDR3 loop reads CSGAAGSDETGELFF.